What follows is one T cell receptor (beta chain) and its context. This clonotype occurred a few times. Its antigen is not yet known. Base qualities are not recorded, but no much larger clone differs from it by a single base. This sample was taken from a study of post-analysis software for immune sequencing data (dated by TCRdb to 2013 to 2016). In the study overall: Relapsing-remitting, secondary progressive and progressive-relapsing multiple sclerosis were recorded as disease courses, and subtype annotation was lacking for some patients. The multiple sclerosis patient repertoires were compared with under 13 previously published healthy control repertoires from donors aged about 6 to 26 years. A subset of samples was prepared in parallel using single-end sample barcoding, then pooled and co-amplified after Illumina adapter ligation.

A distance of 12 bases separates the germline ends of V and J, which lose 2 bases and 5 bases respectively. Looking up the germline V gene yields CDR1 SGHVS and CDR2 FNYEAQ. Its CDR3 holds 14 amino acids, cysteine through phenylalanine. The CDR3 DNA has 42 bases and is translated from base 1. The library was made by PCR. The sequencer listed for this sample is Illumina HiSeq 2500. Unique molecular identifiers were incorporated into TCR beta cDNA libraries to reduce PCR and sequencing biases. Per 1 to 10 million input T cells, some 500,000 cDNA molecules were obtained, such that each molecule approximated one T cell. Patient libraries were prepared and sequenced with the same protocol used for the earlier healthy control dataset. Within a given batch, samples were prepared together, multiplexed and sequenced on the same HiSeq lane. In the original analysis: Raw barcoded reads were processed with MIGEC, discarding single-read molecular identifier groups before consensus assembly and CDR3 extraction. VDJtools was used for post-analysis of the clonotype tables, and diversity was normalized by down-sampling every dataset to the size of the smallest sample. In repertoire overlap clustering, CDR3 amino acid sequences, but not nucleotide sequences, were matched to correct batch-related cross-sample contamination. Through fastp at Q25 and MiXCR, TCRdb rebuilt clones from the public reads, retaining in-frame beta chains. Records with the same CDR3 protein are collapsed into one entry carrying the most frequent genes and DNA. In this record, the V and J calls reflect TCRdb's handling and not the investigators' own analysis. The sample has hundreds of thousands of distinct CDR3 sequences on record, around 53% of them singletons. In total, the top ten clones hold around 4.5% of the sample.

Overall study results and their limits: When samples were clustered directly using the F measure, samples prepared in the same batch co-clustered strongly, which prompted a batch-effect correction. The control group was slightly older than the multiple sclerosis patient group. Patients showed significantly higher frequencies than controls for roughly 5 TRBV segments, among them TRBV5-6, TRBV5-1 and TRBV20-1. Multiple sclerosis patients had significantly lower normalized Chao1 diversity than controls, a result that suggests substantial peripheral T-cell clonal expansion.

TCR beta repertoires were profiled from peripheral blood of roughly twelve young patients with multiple sclerosis to demonstrate the VDJtools post-analysis software. The multiple sclerosis patients were children and adolescents between about 6 and 16 years of age. The source material was blood. The chain is made from TRBV7-6 and TRBJ2-5; the D gene could be TRBD1 or TRBD2, each one agreeing over 5 bases. The sequence was collected from a girl aged 5 to 17 with multiple sclerosis. The nucleotide sequence is TGTGCCAGCAGCTTATGGGGCAGGGAGGAGACCCAGTACTTC. It is translated as CASSLWGREETQYF. Reference TRBV7-6 and TRBJ2-5 proteins supply the regions before and after the CDR3; the full variable domain is: GAGVSQSPRYKVTKRGQDVALRCDPISGHVSLYWYRQALGQGPEFLTYFNYEAQQDKSGLPNDRFSAERPEGSISTLTIQRTEQRDSAMYRCASSLWGREETQYFGPGTRLLVL.